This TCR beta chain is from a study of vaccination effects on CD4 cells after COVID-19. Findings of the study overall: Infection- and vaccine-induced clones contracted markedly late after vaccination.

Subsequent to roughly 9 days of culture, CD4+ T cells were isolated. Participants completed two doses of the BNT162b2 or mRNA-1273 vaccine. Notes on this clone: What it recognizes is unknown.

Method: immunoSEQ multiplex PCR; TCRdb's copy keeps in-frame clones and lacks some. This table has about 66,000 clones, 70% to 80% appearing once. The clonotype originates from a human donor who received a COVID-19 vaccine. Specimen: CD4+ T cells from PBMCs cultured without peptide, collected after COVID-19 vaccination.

The CDR3 nucleotides are TGCGCCAGTCAACAGAGTATCAATCAGCCCCAGCATTTT. It is translated as CASQQSINQPQHF. This chain joins TRBV10-1 and TRBJ1-5, with no clear D. CDR1 WNHNN and CDR2 SYGVQD come from the germline V gene (reference sequence). The CDR3 consists of 13 residues. The V end lost 9 bases, the J end lost 3 bases, and 12 bases lay between the germline ends.